The clone carrying this TCR beta chain has at least ten counts. Its matching antigen is unknown. The data were taken from a study of Graves' ophthalmopathy and Graves' hyperthyroidism. The CDR3 is 15 amino acids. Trimming shortened V by 5 bases and J by 3 bases, and 14 bases separated the two germline ends. CDR1 is LNHNV and CDR2 is YYDKDF in the germline V gene (reference sequence). The study amplified TCR beta CDR3 regions using RNA transcripts. Following a first-round RT-PCR that used HTBI primers, a second-round multiplex PCR was carried out. MiXCR, applied by TCRdb to the multiplex PCR reads, yields one record per CDR3 protein. The table lists over a million distinct CDR3 sequences, about two fifths of them singletons, with 11% in the top ten. Study-wide results and limits: Both a roughly 68% sensitivity and a 72.22% specificity characterized the model's predictions of ophthalmopathy progression.

Source material: peripheral blood or thyroid tissue (not recorded which). The sequence was obtained from an adult man with Graves' hyperthyroidism. V usage is TRBV15 and J usage is TRBJ1-3; a possible D gene is TRBD1 (6 bases). In DNA form, the CDR3 reads TGTGCCACCAGCGGCCTCAGGGGCGATGGAAACACCATATATTTT. Amino acids: CATSGLRGDGNTIYF.